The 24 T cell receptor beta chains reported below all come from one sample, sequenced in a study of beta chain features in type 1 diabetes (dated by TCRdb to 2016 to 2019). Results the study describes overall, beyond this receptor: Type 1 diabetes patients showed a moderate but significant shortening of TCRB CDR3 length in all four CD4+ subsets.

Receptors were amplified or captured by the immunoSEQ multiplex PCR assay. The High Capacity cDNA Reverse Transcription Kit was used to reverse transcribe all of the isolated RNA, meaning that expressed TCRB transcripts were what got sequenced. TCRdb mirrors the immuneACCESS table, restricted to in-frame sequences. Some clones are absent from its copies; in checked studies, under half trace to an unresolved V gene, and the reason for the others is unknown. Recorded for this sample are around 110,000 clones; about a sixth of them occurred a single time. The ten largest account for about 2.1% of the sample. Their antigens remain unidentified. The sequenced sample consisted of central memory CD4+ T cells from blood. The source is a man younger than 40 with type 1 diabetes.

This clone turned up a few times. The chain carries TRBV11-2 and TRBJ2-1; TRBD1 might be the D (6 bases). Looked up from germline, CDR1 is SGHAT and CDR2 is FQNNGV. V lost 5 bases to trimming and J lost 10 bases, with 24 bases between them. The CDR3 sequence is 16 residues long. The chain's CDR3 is CASSKQTGLGAREQFF. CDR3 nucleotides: TGTGCCAGCAGCAAACAAACAGGGTTAGGGGCAAGGGAGCAGTTCTTC.

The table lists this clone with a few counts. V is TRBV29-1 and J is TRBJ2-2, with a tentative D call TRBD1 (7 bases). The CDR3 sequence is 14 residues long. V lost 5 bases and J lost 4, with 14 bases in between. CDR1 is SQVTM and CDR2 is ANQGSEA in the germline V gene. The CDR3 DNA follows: TGCAGCGTTCGGGGACAGACTAGCACCGGGGAGCTGTTTTTT. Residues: CSVRGQTSTGELFF.

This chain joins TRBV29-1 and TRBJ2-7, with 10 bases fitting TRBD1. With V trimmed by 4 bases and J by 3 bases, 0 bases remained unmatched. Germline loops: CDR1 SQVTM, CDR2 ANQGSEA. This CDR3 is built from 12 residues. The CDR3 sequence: CSVGDRGYEQYF. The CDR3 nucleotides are TGCAGCGTTGGGGACAGGGGCTACGAGCAGTACTTC.

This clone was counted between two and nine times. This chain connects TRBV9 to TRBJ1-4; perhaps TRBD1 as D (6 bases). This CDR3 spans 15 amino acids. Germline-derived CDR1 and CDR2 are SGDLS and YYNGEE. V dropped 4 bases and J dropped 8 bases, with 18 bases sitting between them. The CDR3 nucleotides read TGTGCCAGCAGCCCGATTGCGGGGGCTCAGGAAAAACTGTTTTTT. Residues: CASSPIAGAQEKLFF.

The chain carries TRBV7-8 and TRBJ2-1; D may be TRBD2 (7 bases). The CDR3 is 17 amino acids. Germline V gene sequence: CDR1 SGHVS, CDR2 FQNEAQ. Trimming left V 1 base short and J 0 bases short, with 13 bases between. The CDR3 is CASSLGAAGASYNEQFF. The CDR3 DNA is TGTGCCAGCAGCTTAGGGGCGGCGGGGGCCTCCTACAATGAGCAGTTCTTC.

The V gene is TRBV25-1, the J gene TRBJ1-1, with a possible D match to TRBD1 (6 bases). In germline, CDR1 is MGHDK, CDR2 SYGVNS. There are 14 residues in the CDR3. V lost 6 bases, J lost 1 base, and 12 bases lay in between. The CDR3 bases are TGTGCCAGCAGCCGGGGACAAACGAACACTGAAGCTTTCTTT. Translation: CASSRGQTNTEAFF.

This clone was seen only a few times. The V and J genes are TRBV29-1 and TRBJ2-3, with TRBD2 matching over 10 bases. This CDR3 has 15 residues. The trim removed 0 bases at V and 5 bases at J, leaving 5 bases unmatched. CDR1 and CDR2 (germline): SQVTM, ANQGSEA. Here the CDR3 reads CSVEDWASGGDTQYF. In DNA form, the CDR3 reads TGCAGCGTTGAAGATTGGGCTAGCGGGGGAGATACGCAGTATTTT.

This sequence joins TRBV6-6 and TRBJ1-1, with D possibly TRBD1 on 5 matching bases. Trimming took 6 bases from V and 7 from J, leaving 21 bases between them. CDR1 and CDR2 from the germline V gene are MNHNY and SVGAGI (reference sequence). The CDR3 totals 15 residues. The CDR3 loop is CASSLRGGHSDEAFF. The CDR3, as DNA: TGTGCCAGCAGCCTAAGGGGAGGACACTCAGATGAAGCTTTCTTT.

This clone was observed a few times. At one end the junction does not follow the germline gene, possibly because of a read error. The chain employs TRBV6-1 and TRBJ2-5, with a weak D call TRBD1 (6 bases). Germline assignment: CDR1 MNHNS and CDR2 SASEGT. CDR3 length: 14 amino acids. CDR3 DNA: TGTGCCAGCAGCGAAGGGGCAGGCTCAGGGGCCCAGTACTTC. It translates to CASSEGAGSGAQYF.

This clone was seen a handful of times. The CDR3 loop reads CAWSVRQGISNQPQHF. CDR3 nucleotide sequence: TGTGCCTGGAGTGTACGCCAGGGGATCAGCAATCAGCCCCAGCATTTT. The gene calls are TRBV30 and TRBJ1-5; D is perhaps TRBD1 (6 bases). This CDR3 comprises 16 residues. Trimming removed 0 bases from V and 1 base from J, with 13 bases in between. CDR1 and CDR2 from the germline V gene are GTSNPN and SVGIG (reference sequence).

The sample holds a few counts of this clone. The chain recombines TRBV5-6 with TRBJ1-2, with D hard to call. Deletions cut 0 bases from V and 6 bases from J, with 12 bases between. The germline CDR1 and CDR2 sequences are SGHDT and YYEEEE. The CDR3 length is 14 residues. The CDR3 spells CASSLVEIWNGYTF. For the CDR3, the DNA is TGTGCCAGCAGCTTGGTTGAGATTTGGAATGGCTACACCTTC.

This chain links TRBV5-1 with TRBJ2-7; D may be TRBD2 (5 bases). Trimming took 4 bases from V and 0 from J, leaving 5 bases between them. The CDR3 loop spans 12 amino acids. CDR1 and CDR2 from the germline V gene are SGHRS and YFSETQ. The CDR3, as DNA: TGCGCCAGCAGCGGGAGCTCCTACGAGCAGTACTTC. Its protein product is CASSGSSYEQYF.

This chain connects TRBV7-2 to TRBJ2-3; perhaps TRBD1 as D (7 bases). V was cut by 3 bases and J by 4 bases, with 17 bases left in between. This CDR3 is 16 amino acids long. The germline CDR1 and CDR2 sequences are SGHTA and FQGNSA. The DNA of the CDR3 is TGTGCCAGCAGCTTGGGGCAGGGGGAGGAGGCAGATACGCAGTATTTT. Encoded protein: CASSLGQGEEADTQYF.

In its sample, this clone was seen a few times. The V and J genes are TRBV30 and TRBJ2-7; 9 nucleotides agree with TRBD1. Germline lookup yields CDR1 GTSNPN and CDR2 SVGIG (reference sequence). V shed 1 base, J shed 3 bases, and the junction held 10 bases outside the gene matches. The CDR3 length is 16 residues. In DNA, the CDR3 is TGTGCCTGGAGTGGGGGACAGGGAGGGGCTATCTACGAGCAGTACTTC. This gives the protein CAWSGGQGGAIYEQYF.

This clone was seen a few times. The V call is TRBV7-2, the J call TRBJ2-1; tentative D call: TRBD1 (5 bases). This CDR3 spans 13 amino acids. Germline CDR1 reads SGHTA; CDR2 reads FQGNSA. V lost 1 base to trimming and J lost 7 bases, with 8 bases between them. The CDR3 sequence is CASSLDRGNEQFF. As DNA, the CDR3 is TGTGCCAGCAGCTTAGATAGGGGAAATGAGCAGTTCTTC.

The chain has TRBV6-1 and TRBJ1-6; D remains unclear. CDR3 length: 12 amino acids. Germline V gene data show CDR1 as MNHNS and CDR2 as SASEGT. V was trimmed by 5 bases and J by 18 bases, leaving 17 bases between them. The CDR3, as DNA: TGTGCCAGCAGTTTGGACGGACGAGTTCCCCACTTT. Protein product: CASSLDGRVPHF.

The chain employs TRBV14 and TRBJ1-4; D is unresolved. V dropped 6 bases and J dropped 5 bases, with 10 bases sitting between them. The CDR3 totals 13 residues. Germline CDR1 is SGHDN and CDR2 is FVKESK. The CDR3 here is CASSGIQNEKLFF. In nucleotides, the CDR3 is TGTGCCAGCAGTGGCATTCAGAATGAAAAACTGTTTTTT.

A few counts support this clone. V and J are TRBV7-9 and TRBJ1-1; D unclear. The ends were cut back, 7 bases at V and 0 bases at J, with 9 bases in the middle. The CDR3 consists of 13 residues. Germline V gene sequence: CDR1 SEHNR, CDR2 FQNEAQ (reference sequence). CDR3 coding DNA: TGTGCCAGCATACAGACTTTGAACACTGAAGCTTTCTTT. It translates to CASIQTLNTEAFF.

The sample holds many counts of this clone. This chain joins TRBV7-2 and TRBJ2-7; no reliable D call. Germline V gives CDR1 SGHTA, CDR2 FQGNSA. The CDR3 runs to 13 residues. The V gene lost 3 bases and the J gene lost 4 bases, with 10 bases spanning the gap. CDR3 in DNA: TGTGCCAGCAGCTTTGACAAGGAGTACGAGCAGTACTTC. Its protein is CASSFDKEYEQYF.

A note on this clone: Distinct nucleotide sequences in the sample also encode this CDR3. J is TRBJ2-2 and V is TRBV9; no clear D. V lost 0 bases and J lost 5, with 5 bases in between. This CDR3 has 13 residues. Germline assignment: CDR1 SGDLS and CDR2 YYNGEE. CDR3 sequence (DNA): TGTGCCAGCAGCGTAGGTGCGACCGGGGAGCTGTTTTTT. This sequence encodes CASSVGATGELFF.

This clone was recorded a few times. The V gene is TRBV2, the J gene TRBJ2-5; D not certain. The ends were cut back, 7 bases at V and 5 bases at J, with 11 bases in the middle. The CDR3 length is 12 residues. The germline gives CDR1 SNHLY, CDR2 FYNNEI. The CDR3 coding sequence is TGTGCCAGCAACCCATTGAAGGAGACCCAGTACTTC. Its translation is CASNPLKETQYF.

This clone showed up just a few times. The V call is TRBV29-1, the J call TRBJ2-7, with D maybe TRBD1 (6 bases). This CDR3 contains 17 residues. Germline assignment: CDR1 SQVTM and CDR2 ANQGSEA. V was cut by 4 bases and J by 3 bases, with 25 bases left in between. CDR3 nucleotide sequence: TGCAGCGTTGTCACGAGCAAGGACAGTTTATTCAACTACGAGCAGTACTTC. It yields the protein CSVVTSKDSLFNYEQYF.

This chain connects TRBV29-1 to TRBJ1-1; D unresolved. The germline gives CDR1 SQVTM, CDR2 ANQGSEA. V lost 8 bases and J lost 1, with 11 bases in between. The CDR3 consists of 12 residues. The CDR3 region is CSSVSQNTEAFF. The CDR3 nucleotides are TGCAGCTCCGTAAGTCAGAACACTGAAGCTTTCTTT.

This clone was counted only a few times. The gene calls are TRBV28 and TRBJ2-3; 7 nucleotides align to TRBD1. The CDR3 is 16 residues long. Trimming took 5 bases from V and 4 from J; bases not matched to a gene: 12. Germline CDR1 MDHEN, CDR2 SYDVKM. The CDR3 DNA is TGTGCCAGCAGTACGACAGGGAAGGGTCGGGCAGATACGCAGTATTTT. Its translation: CASSTTGKGRADTQYF.